The 3 T cell receptor beta chains presented below share a single source sample, sequenced in a study of blood T cells in healthy people across ages. PCR was performed a second time for about 6 to 12 cycles using a sample-barcoded 5' primer and a J-beta primer mix. TCRdb re-called the 5' RACE reads through MiXCR, storing one row per CDR3 protein. The data hold roughly 1.4 million distinct CDR3 sequences, with roughly 60% observed a single time. Source material: blood. The receptors come from a young man in good health.

The chain has TRBV7-6 and TRBJ2-7; the D is unclear. V gave up 1 base and J gave up 6 bases, with 10 bases separating them. The CDR3 is 13 amino acids. In germline, CDR1 is SGHVS, CDR2 FNYEAQ. CDR3 amino acids: CASSLGTIAEQYF. CDR3 DNA sequence: TGTGCCAGCAGCTTAGGTACTATAGCCGAGCAGTACTTC.

The rearrangement joins TRBV6-5 to TRBJ2-1; D gene ambiguous. Trimming left V 5 bases short and J 3 bases short, with 14 bases between. This CDR3 region has 15 residues. Germline V gene sequence: CDR1 MNHEY, CDR2 SVGAGI. The CDR3 region is CASSLTTTGYNEQFF. CDR3 bases: TGTGCCAGCAGTCTCACAACTACCGGCTACAATGAGCAGTTCTTC.

V gene TRBV20-1 combines with J gene TRBJ2-1; 8 nucleotides agree with TRBD2. The CDR3 has 14 amino acids. J was trimmed by 9 bases and V by 3 bases; bases with no gene match: 10. Germline V lookup: CDR1 DFQATT, CDR2 SNEGSKA (reference sequence). The CDR3 sequence: CSARIQLRGGEQFF. The CDR3 DNA reads as TGCAGTGCTAGGATTCAACTACGGGGGGGTGAGCAGTTCTTC.